This T cell receptor (beta chain) emerged from a study of blood T cell repertoires in COVID-19. Study-wide context: Italy, Spain and the United States were the sources of the convalescent and acute COVID-19 samples. T cells, B-cell-depleted T cells, or PBMCs supplied cDNA or gDNA.

The authors' processing: By means of reference gene primer amplification, nucleated cell counts were estimated. Clones were sequenced by immunoSEQ multiplex PCR, and TCRdb holds only the in-frame ones, with some missing. V and J calls and clone size are given by that table; D and trimming were obtained from the DNA. The table includes around 250,000 clones, approximately 90% detected once. Per germline, CDR1 MDHEN and CDR2 SYDVKM. V shed 5 bases and J shed 7 bases, with 12 bases lying between them. This CDR3 is built from 14 residues. The sequence was collected from a woman between 25 and 40 years old with active or convalescent COVID-19. Sequenced material: peripheral blood. This chain connects TRBV28 to TRBJ1-6; D is uncertain. CDR3 coding DNA: TGTGCCAGCAGTGCCGGGTCCACGAATTCACCCCTCCACTTT. This gives the protein CASSAGSTNSPLHF.